This T cell receptor (beta chain) was observed in a study of T cells in Graves' hyperthyroidism and ophthalmopathy. Newly diagnosed hyperthyroidism patients aged 18 to 65 years had disease lasting under 2 months. A patient was excluded if there was uncontrolled infection, other autoimmune disease, pregnancy or lactation. TCR beta CDR3 sequences were amplified from RNA transcripts. Using the HTBI primer set, a first-round RT-PCR was run on the TCR CDR3. Each CDR3 protein is one row after TCRdb ran MiXCR on the multiplex PCR reads. Of over 120,000 distinct CDR3 sequences in the sample, approximately 24% are singletons; the top ten hold about two thirds. V shed 2 bases and J shed 5 bases, with 9 bases lying between them. The CDR3 length is 13 residues. Germline values: CDR1 MNHNS, CDR2 SASEGT. Study outcomes and limitations: Ophthalmopathy, which appeared later, was predicted by the model a median 6.5 months before onset. Clonotypes that were expanded in thyroid above 0.001 mostly appeared in blood too.

For this clonotype: What it binds is not known.

The sequence was obtained from a woman in her 50s with Graves' hyperthyroidism that later progressed to Graves' ophthalmopathy. The V gene is TRBV6-1, the J gene TRBJ1-2; D remains unclear. The sequenced sample consisted of blood. CDR3 residues: CASSERKSYGYTF. The CDR3 bases are TGTGCCAGCAGTGAACGAAAGAGTTATGGCTACACCTTC.